This TCR beta chain derives from a study of blood T cell repertoires in COVID-19 (dated by TCRdb to the early 2020s). General notes on the study: Samples from collaborators originated in the United States, Italy and Spain and spanned both the acute and convalescent phases of COVID-19. The material from the prospective study consisted of cDNA or gDNA derived from T cells, B-cell-depleted T cells, or PBMCs. The sample metadata nearly always contained a de-identified subject ID, COVID-19 status, age in years and sex. Where available, HLA class I and class II types were obtained from metadata supplied by the sample provider rather than from assay-based typing. The dataset comprised deeply sampled blood TCRbeta repertoires from subjects exposed to, actively infected with, or recovered from COVID-19. The samples were drawn from two sources: the first 160 participants of the ongoing ImmuneRACE study, and 950 to 1,500 subjects contributed by 6 global collaborators. The repertoires were released in a freely available public database meant as a resource for research on the immune response to SARS-CoV-2. What the work shows at the level of the full study, not this receptor alone: How much clinical and demographic metadata was included differed by source and by participant, and the metadata was provided uncurated.

After removal of 4 bases from V and 4 bases from J, the junction retains 18 bases not matched to a gene. Its CDR3 holds 20 amino acids, cysteine through phenylalanine. Of the read, only the CDR3 DNA is kept; its 60 bases are in frame from base 1. Reading the germline V gene (reference sequence) gives CDR1 MNHEY and CDR2 SMNVEV. TCRbeta CDR3 regions were amplified from genomic DNA by means of the immunoSEQ Assay, a bias-controlled multiplex PCR. In the source study's methods: The number of nucleated cells in each sample was estimated by amplification of reference gene primers within the assay. Sequence reads were collapsed and filtered to measure the absolute abundance of every unique TCRbeta CDR3 rearrangement. For each sample, productive Simpson clonality was calculated by taking the square root of Simpson's diversity index across productive rearrangements. TCRdb holds this immuneACCESS table with in-frame rearrangements only. Some clones are missing; in checked studies, unresolved V genes explain under half, and the rest has no known cause. V, J and clone size reflect that table, while D and trimming were determined from the DNA. Within this sample are 150,000 to 200,000 clones, with 88% of them counted one time only. In total, the top ten clones hold 2% to 2.5% of the sample.

This clone has just a few counts. This receptor's antigen is unknown. The input lacks base qualities; no much larger clone sits a single base away. Whole blood was collected in K2EDTA tubes by collaborating institutions according to the institutions' own protocols. For TCRbeta analysis, collaborator samples were shipped as frozen whole blood, as isolated PBMCs, or as DNA extracted from either sample type. In this chain, TRBV27 is recombined with TRBJ2-2, with 10 junctional bases fitting TRBD1. This receptor was obtained from a man between 70 and 80 years old with active or convalescent COVID-19. Specimen: peripheral blood. The CDR3: CASSWRQGAQSPRFTGELFF. The DNA sequence reads TGTGCCAGCAGTTGGCGACAGGGGGCCCAGTCACCTAGATTCACCGGGGAGCTGTTTTTT.